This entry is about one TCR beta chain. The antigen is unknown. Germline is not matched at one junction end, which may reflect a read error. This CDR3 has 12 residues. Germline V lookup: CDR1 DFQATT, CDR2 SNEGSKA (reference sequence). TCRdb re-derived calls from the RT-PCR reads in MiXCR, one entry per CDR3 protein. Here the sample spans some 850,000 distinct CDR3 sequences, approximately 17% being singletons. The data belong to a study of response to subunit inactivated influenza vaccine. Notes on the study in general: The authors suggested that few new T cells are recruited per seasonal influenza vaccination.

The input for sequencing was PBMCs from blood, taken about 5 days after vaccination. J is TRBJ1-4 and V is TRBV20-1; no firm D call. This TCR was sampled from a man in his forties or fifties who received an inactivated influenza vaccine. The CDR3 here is CSAGDGAAKLFF. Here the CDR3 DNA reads TGCAGTGCTGGAGATGGAGCCGCAAAACTGTTTTTT.